The 27 T cell receptor beta chains reported below all come from one sample, sequenced in a study of T cell repertoires in cytomegalovirus infection. TCRdb recomputed calls from the reads with MiXCR, one row per CDR3 protein. The sample lists some 940,000 distinct CDR3 sequences, around 32% occurring once. Which antigens these TCRs recognize remains unknown. This sample comprised cultured CD8+ T cells from PBMCs, obtained from culture after CMV antigen stimulation. The receptors were sampled from a human donor in good health (CMV status not recorded). Some clones in this sample may be carry-over from other donors' samples.

This clonotype was seen a handful of times. In DNA form, the CDR3 reads TGTGCCAGCAGTTCCCCCGTTGGCGGGGGGAACACCGGGGAGCTGTTTTTT. Its protein is CASSSPVGGGNTGELFF. The J gene is TRBJ2-2, the V gene TRBV6-1; 7 bases line up with TRBD2. Unmatched junction bases numbered 10, after V lost 5 bases and J lost 1 base. The V gene's germline CDR1 is MNHNS and CDR2 SASEGT. CDR3 length: 17 amino acids.

This clonotype has a handful of counts. The V call is TRBV2, the J call TRBJ2-3; either TRBD1 or TRBD2 may fit D (5 bases each). The CDR3 covers 13 residues. V lost 7 bases and J 2 bases, leaving 10 bases between the germline ends. The germline gives CDR1 SNHLY, CDR2 FYNNEI. In DNA, the CDR3 is TGTGCCAGCAACCGGGACCTCACAGATACGCAGTATTTT. This translates into CASNRDLTDTQYF.

The V gene is TRBV28, the J gene TRBJ1-2; TRBD1 agrees at 9 bases. V lost 7 bases, J lost 4 bases, and 19 bases stayed unmatched. The CDR3 spans 18 residues. Germline values: CDR1 MDHEN, CDR2 SYDVKM. The CDR3 bases are TGTGCCAGCACCGCCTTCGGACAGGGGCAGGCGATACTCTATGGCTACACCTTC. It encodes CASTAFGQGQAILYGYTF.

There are many counts of this clonotype. The gene calls are TRBV12-3 or TRBV12-4 and TRBJ2-1, with D uncertain. The CDR3 length is 12 residues. V was clipped by 6 bases and J by 3 bases, with 6 bases between them. This CDR3 reads CASSVDYNEQFF. In nucleotides, the CDR3 is TGTGCCAGCAGCGTGGACTACAATGAGCAGTTCTTC.

This clonotype was counted only a few times. The CDR3 nucleotides are TGTGCCATCACCAACGGGGGGATCAACGAGCAGTACTTC. Translating it yields CAITNGGINEQYF. This chain connects TRBV10-3 to TRBJ2-7, with TRBD2 matching 7 bases. Germline V CDR1 and CDR2: ENHRY, SYGVKD. The CDR3 runs to 13 residues. V lost 7 bases, J lost 5 bases, and 8 bases stayed unmatched.

This chain connects TRBV5-6 to TRBJ1-1; D not resolved. The CDR3 is made up of 14 amino acids. Germline V gives CDR1 SGHDT, CDR2 YYEEEE. Between the trimmed V and J ends, which lost 6 bases and 4 bases, there was a span of 16 bases. The CDR3 DNA is TGTGCCAGCACCAAAGGGTACCTCGCCACTGAAGCTTTCTTT. Its translation is CASTKGYLATEAFF.

This clonotype was seen a few times. The chain joins TRBV14 to TRBJ1-2; no reliable D call. Trimming took off 4 bases at V and 4 bases at J, with 13 bases between the two ends. CDR3 length equals 14 residues. The germline V gene encodes CDR1 SGHDN and CDR2 FVKESK. The CDR3: CASSPRERAYGYTF. For the CDR3, the DNA is TGTGCCAGCAGCCCAAGGGAAAGGGCCTATGGCTACACCTTC.

This clonotype was found many times. The V call is TRBV7-8, the J call TRBJ1-5; 7 bases match TRBD1. The V segment lost 1 base and the J segment 4 bases; nucleotides outside the gene matches: 4. CDR1 and CDR2 (germline): SGHVS, FQNEAQ. The CDR3 length is 15 residues. The CDR3 loop is CASSLDDRENQPQHF. In DNA form, the CDR3 reads TGTGCCAGCAGCTTAGATGACAGGGAAAATCAGCCCCAGCATTTT.

With regard to this clonotype: One junction end does not reproduce the germline sequence, and a read error may be involved. The chain is built from TRBV29-1 and TRBJ2-6; TRBD1 is a possible D gene (6 bases). The germline V gene encodes CDR1 SQVTM and CDR2 ANQGSEA. The CDR3 has 14 residues. DNA for the CDR3: TGTAGCGCCCGGACAGACTCTGGGGCCAACATCCTGACTTTC. Encoded protein: CSARTDSGANILTF.

This clonotype was detected ten times or more. The genes are TRBV27 and TRBJ1-1; 9 bases are a match to TRBD1. V lost 2 bases, J lost 3 bases, and 4 bases stayed unmatched. Germline V gene lookup returns CDR1 MNHEY and CDR2 SMNVEV (reference sequence). The CDR3 length is 15 residues. CDR3 sequence (DNA): TGTGCCAGCAGTTTAACAGGGGGCGAGGACACTGAAGCTTTCTTT. It yields the protein CASSLTGGEDTEAFF.

With regard to this clonotype: The limits of the CDR3 on the DNA are not certain, so only TCRdb's listed CDR3 is given. The chain links TRBV19 to TRBJ1-4. The CDR3 region is 14 residues in length, termini included. Germline CDR1 reads LNHDA; CDR2 reads SQIVND (reference sequence). CDR3 in amino acids: CASTSEGQNEKLFF.

Only one count was recorded for this clonotype. The V call is TRBV7-4, the J call TRBJ2-3; tentatively, D is TRBD2 (5 bases). V gave up 1 base and J gave up 3 bases, with 20 bases separating them. The length of the CDR3 is 18 residues. Germline lookup yields CDR1 SGHVT and CDR2 SQSDAQ. CDR3 bases: TGTGCCAGCAGCTTAGTCTTGAGACCGCCGGGAACAACAGATACGCAGTATTTT. Protein sequence: CASSLVLRPPGTTDTQYF.

This rearrangement joins TRBV27 to TRBJ1-5; D may be TRBD1 (5 bases). With 2 bases removed from V and 5 bases from J, the gap between germline ends came to 10 bases. Germline lookup yields CDR1 MNHEY and CDR2 SMNVEV (reference sequence). The CDR3 has 14 amino acids. Here the CDR3 reads CASSLTSGYQPQHF. The CDR3 nucleotides read TGTGCCAGCAGTTTAACTTCAGGGTATCAGCCCCAGCATTTT.

The chain couples TRBV6-2 or TRBV6-3 to TRBJ2-1; 9 bases fit TRBD1. The length of the CDR3 is 16 residues. Unmatched junction bases numbered 12, after V lost 4 bases and J lost 8 bases. CDR1 is MNHEY and CDR2 is SVGEGT in the germline V gene. CDR3 region: CASSFRGTGKGYEQFF. CDR3 in DNA: TGTGCCAGCAGTTTCCGGGGGACAGGGAAGGGTTATGAGCAGTTCTTC.

The rearrangement links TRBV6-5 to TRBJ2-3; the D call may be TRBD1 or TRBD2 (5 bases each). Germline lookup yields CDR1 MNHEY and CDR2 SVGAGI. With 5 bases removed from V and 9 bases from J, the gap between germline ends came to 21 bases. The CDR3 runs 15 residues. The CDR3 nucleotides read TGTGCCAGCAGTATCGTCGGGACCGCCCGACGAACGCAGTATTTT. As protein: CASSIVGTARRTQYF.

The rearrangement links TRBV7-9 to TRBJ1-6; 7 nucleotides align to TRBD1. Trimming took 6 bases from V and 0 from J; bases not matched to a gene: 5. The CDR3 runs to 16 residues. Germline V gene data show CDR1 as SEHNR and CDR2 as FQNEAQ (reference sequence). The CDR3 reads CASRTGPSSYNSPLHF. The CDR3 coding sequence is TGTGCCAGCAGGACAGGGCCCAGCTCCTATAATTCACCCCTCCACTTT.

This clonotype was found a few times. The rearrangement joins TRBV12-3 or TRBV12-4 to TRBJ2-1, with 12 bases matching TRBD2. CDR3 length: 16 residues. V shed 4 bases and J 5 bases; nucleotides not matched to a gene: 6. CDR3 protein: CASSSSGGASNNEQFF. The CDR3 nucleotides are TGTGCCAGCAGTTCTAGCGGGGGGGCCAGCAACAATGAGCAGTTCTTC.

The CDR3 DNA reads TGTGCCAGCAGCGACCTAGCGGGGGGGCACAATGAGCAGTTCTTC. Protein sequence: CASSDLAGGHNEQFF. The V gene is TRBV9, the J gene TRBJ2-1, with 12 positions matching TRBD2. V gave up 3 bases and J gave up 5 bases; unmatched junction bases: 3. Looked up from germline, CDR1 is SGDLS and CDR2 is YYNGEE. The CDR3 is 15 amino acids.

This clonotype was observed a handful of times. This chain joins TRBV2 and TRBJ2-5; D is perhaps TRBD1 or TRBD2 (6 bases each). The CDR3 spans 15 residues. With 2 bases removed from V and 1 base from J, the gap between germline ends came to 11 bases. Germline V gives CDR1 SNHLY, CDR2 FYNNEI. The CDR3 coding sequence is TGTGCCAGCAGTGAATGGGGGGCACTCCAAGAGACCCAGTACTTC. Translating it yields CASSEWGALQETQYF.

The CDR3 is CASSYDLWRSNTGELFF. In DNA, the CDR3 is TGTGCCAGCAGTTACGATCTCTGGAGGTCGAACACCGGGGAGCTGTTTTTT. The chain links TRBV6-2 or TRBV6-3 to TRBJ2-2; weak D call: TRBD2 (5 bases). V was pared by 2 bases and J by 0 bases, with 13 bases between. Germline V gene sequence: CDR1 MNHEY, CDR2 SVGEGT. CDR3 size: 17 residues.

This clonotype was seen many times. The genes are TRBV7-9 and TRBJ2-5; D unclear. The V gene's germline CDR1 is SEHNR and CDR2 FQNEAQ (reference sequence). The CDR3 has 14 residues. V was clipped by 3 bases and J by 1 base, with 9 bases between them. DNA for the CDR3: TGTGCCAGCAGCTTTCCGGGCGTCCAAGAGACCCAGTACTTC. Translation: CASSFPGVQETQYF.

This clonotype turned up a few times. This chain joins TRBV5-1 and TRBJ1-4, with D hard to call. V lost 4 bases, J lost 5 bases, and 12 bases lay in between. The CDR3 has 14 residues. Germline loops: CDR1 SGHRS, CDR2 YFSETQ. CDR3 in amino acids: CASSEGVLNEKLFF. DNA of the CDR3: TGCGCCAGCAGCGAGGGTGTTTTAAATGAAAAACTGTTTTTT.

This clonotype was seen a few times. This rearrangement joins TRBV27 to TRBJ1-6; no clear D gene. This CDR3 is built from 13 residues. Trimming left V 2 bases short and J 6 bases short, with 5 bases between. From germline, CDR1 is MNHEY and CDR2 SMNVEV (reference sequence). The CDR3 region is CASSLILNSPLHF. CDR3 in DNA: TGTGCCAGCAGTTTAATTCTTAATTCACCCCTCCACTTT.

This clonotype occurred many times. The chain has TRBV7-6 and TRBJ1-1; D may be TRBD1 (6 bases). Between the trimmed V and J ends, which lost 3 bases and 3 bases, there was a span of 8 bases. Per the germline V gene, CDR1 is SGHVS and CDR2 is FNYEAQ. The CDR3 spans 13 residues. CDR3 nucleotide sequence: TGTGCCAGCAGCTTGGACAGATACACTGAAGCTTTCTTT. The encoded protein is CASSLDRYTEAFF.

This clonotype appeared a few times. The chain carries TRBV27 and TRBJ2-5; D might be TRBD2 (6 bases). Germline V gene data show CDR1 as MNHEY and CDR2 as SMNVEV (reference sequence). Trimming removed 4 bases from V and 5 bases from J, with 14 bases in between. This CDR3 has 14 residues. CDR3 sequence reads: CASSSSGTGETQYF. CDR3 nucleotide sequence: TGTGCCAGCAGTTCCTCGGGGACTGGGGAGACCCAGTACTTC.

This clonotype has more than one count but fewer than ten. This chain uses TRBV6-1 with TRBJ2-7; D is ambiguous. CDR1 and CDR2 from the germline V gene are MNHNS and SASEGT. V was shortened by 10 bases and J by 3 bases, with 13 bases between the two germline ends. The CDR3 runs 12 residues. CDR3 nucleotides: TGTGCCACCGCCATAACCTACTACGAGCAGTACGTC. Amino acids: CATAITYYEQYV.

This clonotype was seen a handful of times. CDR3 amino acids: CASSQEFPGQGSLGDEQYF. In DNA, the CDR3 is TGTGCCAGCAGCCAGGAATTCCCGGGACAGGGGTCCCTCGGCGACGAGCAGTACTTC. This rearrangement joins TRBV4-2 to TRBJ2-7, with 10 bases matching TRBD1. J gave up 5 bases and V 3 bases, and 19 bases lay outside the gene matches. CDR1 is LGHNA, CDR2 YNFKEQ, per germline. The CDR3 totals 19 residues.